The present TCR beta chain was sequenced within a study of blood T cell repertoires in COVID-19. About the study: Sites across the United States, Italy and Spain contributed samples from acute and convalescent COVID-19. Nucleic acid was either cDNA or gDNA, and it came from T cells, B-cell-depleted T cells, or PBMCs.

Per germline, CDR1 SNHLY and CDR2 FYNNEI. V gave up 3 bases and J gave up 3 bases, with 6 bases separating them. The CDR3 runs 13 residues. This clone was seen a single time. In the source study's methods: Estimated nucleated cell counts came from reference gene primer amplification. Some clones are missing from TCRdb's copy, which holds only in-frame ones; the method was immunoSEQ multiplex PCR. Clone size and V and J calls were adopted from that table, with D and trimming inferred from the DNA. The sample contains about 49,000 clones, approximately 70% of which appear only once. The rearrangement uses TRBV2 and TRBJ2-4; a weak D match, TRBD2 (5 bases). What was sequenced was peripheral blood. The clonotype was recovered from a woman in her sixties or seventies with acute or convalescent COVID-19. CDR3 protein: CASSDSGKNIQYF. In DNA form, the CDR3 reads TGTGCCAGCAGTGACAGCGGCAAAAACATTCAGTACTTC.